This TCR beta chain stems from a study of T cell responses to AZD1222 COVID-19 vaccine (dated by TCRdb to the early 2020s). Notes on the research overall: A total of 233 trial participants underwent TCR sequencing, of whom nearly 210 received two doses of AZD1222 and about 26 received two doses of the MenACWY control vaccine. Trial participants were enrolled by age into 18-55, 56-69 and 70-plus year subgroups, with roughly 160, 29 and 62 TCR-sequenced participants respectively.

The paper as a whole reports these results and caveats: The whole spike protein was spanned by vaccine-associated CD4 TCRs, and dominant responses were seen in regions 160-218 and 743-854. Conclusions about previously exposed vaccinees were limited because only a handful of AZD1222 recipients were SARS-CoV-2 seropositive at baseline. After two AZD1222 doses, both the breadth and the depth of spike-specific TCRs were significantly higher than at day 0 and than in MenACWY recipients. Most participants were white British and females outnumbered males, and the authors suggested that clonal diversity may have been underestimated. No day 14 peak-response samples were available, so repertoires were characterized only after the peak T cell response. The 56-69-year group was small, and its depth increase did not reach significance, likely because of low power. Reportedly, close to half of the unique spike-specific TCRs recognized epitopes lying outside the regions that are mutated in the B.1.351 and B.1.1.7 variants.

Points on this clone: Its antigen has not been determined. One base away there is no much larger clone; base qualities are not given.

According to the study, the label for this sample's time point signals: about 28 days (+/-7) after the second vaccine dose. AZD1222 recipients with second doses at about 4 weeks or about 12 weeks were pooled, because spike-specific TCR depth and breadth did not differ between schedules. Vaccinee samples came from UK trials COV001 and COV002, including a single-blind randomized controlled phase 2/3 trial of AZD1222 (ChAdOx1 nCoV-19) in healthy adults. For TCRbeta chain sequencing, PBMC samples from trial participants were taken at day 0 and at day 28 after the second dose. The CDR3 regions of human TCRbeta chains were analyzed by immunosequencing. On the study's bioinformatics: TCRs in the repertoires were compared against a reference library of SARS-CoV-2-specific TCRs that had been generated with the MIRA antigen-specificity platform. Breadth meant the fraction of unique TCRs that were SARS-CoV-2-associated, whereas depth meant the fraction of total T cells that were SARS-CoV-2-associated. Using the MIRA data, each spike-specific TCR was assigned both to the spike region to which the TCR was reactive and to a CD4 or CD8 class. Log10-transformed breadth and depth values were compared by one-way ANOVA with Sidak's multiple comparisons tests. Imported from immuneACCESS, the table was reduced by TCRdb to in-frame sequences with V and J called. These copies leave out some clones; in studies compared against another copy, an unresolved V gene accounts for under half, and the cause of the remainder is not known. That table gives V, J and clone size, and the DNA gave D and trimming. The sample table holds about 130,000 clones, of which roughly 91% were seen once. Around 0.98% of the sample belongs to the ten largest clones.

Sequencing used peripheral blood, obtained 28 days after the second AZD1222 dose. The TCR was taken from an adult who received the AZD1222 COVID-19 vaccine.

The CDR3 protein sequence reads: CASSLSLDRRAGELFF. DNA sequence: TGTGCCAGCAGCTTATCTCTTGACAGGAGGGCCGGGGAGCTGTTTTTT. This receptor chain uses TRBV7-3 and TRBJ2-2; the D gene assignment is perhaps TRBD1 or TRBD2, with each matching 6 bases. CDR1 and CDR2, per the germline V gene, are SGHTA and FQGTGA. From its cysteine to its phenylalanine, the CDR3 spans 16 amino acids. Only the CDR3 portion is preserved as DNA: 48 bases, with reading frame beginning at the first base. V is cut by 2 bases and J by 6 bases, and the space between the germline ends is 16 bases. Outside the CDR3, residues come from the reference TRBV7-3 and TRBJ2-2 proteins, so the full variable domain is: GAGVSQTPSNKVTEKGKYVELRCDPISGHTALYWYRQSLGQGPEFLIYFQGTGAADDSGLPNDRFFAVRPEGSVSTLKIQRTERGDSAVYLCASSLSLDRRAGELFFGEGSRLTVL.